This T cell receptor beta chain was observed in a study of T cells in Graves' hyperthyroidism and ophthalmopathy. TCR beta CDR3 regions were amplified from RNA transcripts. First-round RT-PCR of the TCR CDR3 relied on the HTBI primer set. TCRdb processed the multiplex PCR reads anew with MiXCR; each CDR3 protein has one entry. In the table there are about 690,000 distinct CDR3 sequences, about 18% of which are singletons. Uncontrolled infection, other autoimmune disease, pregnancy and lactation each barred patients from inclusion. This clonotype occurred many times. What it binds is unknown. The CDR3 has 15 amino acids. V shed 5 bases and J shed 3 bases, with 16 bases lying between them. The germline V gene encodes CDR1 MDHEN and CDR2 SYDVKM. Notes on the study in general: Prediction of ophthalmopathy progression came a median around 7.1 months pre-onset. Most clonotypes that expanded in the thyroid above 0.001 also showed up in blood.

V and J are TRBV28 and TRBJ1-1, with TRBD1 as a possible D gene (6 bases). This TCR was recovered from a man in his fifties or sixties with Graves' hyperthyroidism. Sequencing input: blood. CDR3 DNA sequence: TGTGCCAGCAGTAAGATTACAGGGCCGGACACTGAAGCTTTCTTT. Translation: CASSKITGPDTEAFF.